The T cell receptor (beta chain) described here comes from a study of beta chain features in type 1 diabetes. CDR3 length: 15 residues. The V gene's germline CDR1 is MNHNS and CDR2 SASEGT. Trimming removed 5 bases from V and 1 base from J; junction bases left unmatched: 4. Using CD45RO/CCR7/CD25/CD127/CD95/CD27, CD4+ naive, central memory, regulatory and stem cell-like memory cells were sorted. Comments on this clone: Different DNA sequences within this sample yield the same CDR3.

Expressed TCRB transcripts were sequenced because the isolated RNA had all been reverse transcribed beforehand. Repertoires were generated with immunoSEQ multiplex PCR, while TCRdb's copy carries only in-frame clones and drops some. The sample lists hundreds of thousands of clones; approximately 8.2% were seen once. The receptor was isolated from a woman younger than 35 in good health. The source material was central memory CD4+ T cells from blood. This chain joins TRBV6-1 and TRBJ2-1; 8 nucleotides match TRBD2. For the CDR3, the DNA is TGTGCCAGCAGTTGGAGCGGGAGATCCTACAATGAGCAGTTCTTC. Translated: CASSWSGRSYNEQFF.